The 5 T cell receptor beta chains reported below all come from one sample, sequenced in a study of cytomegalovirus exposure and HLA in healthy donors. This table comes from immunoSEQ multiplex PCR, and its TCRdb copy is limited to in-frame clones, with some not included. The sample includes some 150,000 clones, about 89% seen only once; the top ten take roughly 2.5%. Input material: PBMCs. The receptors come from a man between 18 and 35 years old in good health and CMV-seropositive.

This clone was observed at least ten times. V and J are TRBV11-1 and TRBJ2-1; TRBD2 matches at 8 bases. The CDR3 totals 16 residues. Germline CDR1 and CDR2: SGHAT and FQDESV (reference sequence). J was trimmed by 4 bases and V by 1 base; bases with no gene match: 6. CDR3 sequence (DNA): TGTGCCAGCAGCTTAGATGGGACTAGGTATTACAATGAGCAGTTCTTC. It codes for CASSLDGTRYYNEQFF.

The chain is built from TRBV11-3 and TRBJ2-1, with D perhaps TRBD2 (6 bases). Germline lookup yields CDR1 SGHNT and CDR2 YENEEA. V was cut by 0 bases and J by 7 bases, with 19 bases left in between. The CDR3 contains 17 residues. CDR3 DNA sequence: TGTGCCAGCAGCTTAGATGCCCGGGCTAGCGTGGTAAATGAGCAGTTCTTC. It encodes CASSLDARASVVNEQFF.

V usage is TRBV19 and J usage is TRBJ1-4, with a possible D match to TRBD1 (5 bases). V was cut by 3 bases and J by 5 bases, with 10 bases left in between. The CDR3 loop spans 14 amino acids. CDR1 is LNHDA, CDR2 SQIVND, per germline (reference sequence). CDR3 region: CASSMAQANEKLFF. The CDR3 DNA follows: TGTGCCAGTAGTATGGCACAGGCCAATGAAAAACTGTTTTTT. Full variable domain (remainder filled in from reference TRBV19 and TRBJ1-4): DGGITQSPKYLFRKEGQNVTLSCEQNLNHDAMYWYRQDPGQGLRLIYYSQIVNDFQKGDIAEGYSVSREKKESFPLTVTSAQKNPTAFYLCASSMAQANEKLFFGSGTQLSVL.

The genes are TRBV7-9 and TRBJ2-1; D gene uncertain. CDR1 is SEHNR and CDR2 is FQNEAQ in the germline V gene (reference sequence). Trimming pared 3 bases from V and 8 bases from J, leaving 8 bases between. The CDR3 totals 12 residues. CDR3 amino acids: CASSLAVDEQFF. The CDR3 nucleotides are TGTGCCAGCAGCTTGGCAGTTGATGAGCAGTTCTTC.

CDR3 loop: CASSSLGGFSNQPQHF. As DNA, the CDR3 is TGTGCCAGCAGCTCCCTCGGAGGGTTTAGCAATCAGCCCCAGCATTTT. The chain recombines TRBV7-8 with TRBJ1-5, with D unclear. Per the germline V gene, CDR1 is SGHVS and CDR2 is FQNEAQ. The V and J ends lost 4 bases and 0 bases respectively, with 13 bases between them. This CDR3 is 16 amino acids long.